These 9 T cell receptor beta chains were sequenced from one sample in a study of blood T cells in healthy people across ages. A sample-barcoded 5' primer and a J-beta primer mix were used in a second PCR of roughly 7 to 11 cycles. TCRdb processed the 5' RACE reads anew with MiXCR; each CDR3 protein has one entry. The sample yields 1 million to 1.2 million distinct CDR3 sequences, roughly two fifths seen once. The sequencing sample was made of blood. The receptors stem from a man aged 18 to 35 in good health.

This clonotype has only a few counts. V usage is TRBV6-1 and J usage is TRBJ1-2; maybe TRBD1 (5 bases). Germline lookup yields CDR1 MNHNS and CDR2 SASEGT. V shed 4 bases and J shed 7 bases, with 19 bases lying between them. This CDR3 comprises 15 residues. CDR3 DNA sequence: TGTGCCAGCAGTGGAATGTGGGGGGTTATCCCTGGCTACACCTTC. Protein: CASSGMWGVIPGYTF.

This chain connects TRBV9 to TRBJ1-1, with D unresolved. The germline V and J ends were trimmed by 0 bases and 2 bases, with 11 bases remaining between them. From germline, CDR1 is SGDLS and CDR2 YYNGEE. The CDR3 is 15 residues long. CDR3 DNA sequence: TGTGCCAGCAGCGTAGCAGGTATTTCAAACACTGAAGCTTTCTTT. It codes for CASSVAGISNTEAFF.

In this sample, this clonotype turned up once. This chain connects TRBV4-3 to TRBJ1-1; D possibly corresponds to TRBD1 (5 bases). The CDR3 consists of 16 residues. The V gene lost 4 bases and the J gene lost 4 bases, with 19 bases spanning the gap. Germline V gene lookup returns CDR1 LGHNA and CDR2 YSLEER. The CDR3 spells CASSPSVTGGTTEAFF. CDR3 in DNA: TGCGCCAGCAGCCCTTCGGTGACGGGGGGGACCACTGAAGCTTTCTTT.

V is TRBV9 and J is TRBJ2-7; D ambiguous. The germline V gene has CDR1 SGDLS and CDR2 YYNGEE. This CDR3 region has 15 residues. Trimming took off 2 bases at V and 4 bases at J, with 16 bases between the two ends. CDR3 protein: CASSVSPRAGYEQYF. DNA for the CDR3: TGTGCCAGCAGCGTCTCCCCCCGAGCAGGTTACGAGCAGTACTTC.

This clonotype was observed a handful of times. V and J are TRBV29-1 and TRBJ2-3, with TRBD1 matching over 9 bases. CDR1 and CDR2 (germline): SQVTM, ANQGSEA. J lost 4 bases, V lost 2 bases, and 7 bases had no gene match. CDR3 length: 15 residues. The CDR3 bases are TGCAGCGTTGAAAGGACAGGGGATCCCCCAGATACGCAGTATTTT. Amino acids: CSVERTGDPPDTQYF.

The chain has TRBV27 and TRBJ2-7; 7 bases map to TRBD1. The CDR3 contains 14 residues. Per the germline V gene, CDR1 is MNHEY and CDR2 is SMNVEV (reference sequence). V trimming: 9 bases; J trimming: 4 bases; junction bases outside the gene matches: 12. CDR3 coding DNA: TGTGCCAGTAAAAAACAGGGGCGGTTTTACGAGCAGTACTTC. It yields the protein CASKKQGRFYEQYF.

This chain joins TRBV6-6 and TRBJ1-4; D possibly corresponds to TRBD1 (5 bases). The germline V gene has CDR1 MNHNY and CDR2 SVGAGI (reference sequence). V lost 7 bases to trimming and J lost 3 bases, with 9 bases between them. The CDR3 extends over 13 amino acids. CDR3 sequence: CASKGLANEKLFF. CDR3 bases: TGTGCCAGCAAGGGGCTGGCTAATGAAAAACTGTTTTTT.

This clonotype was found a few times. The chain couples TRBV20-1 to TRBJ1-1; no definite D call. Germline CDR1 DFQATT, CDR2 SNEGSKA (reference sequence). CDR3 length: 8 residues. CDR3 nucleotides: TGCAGCCTCCCAGGAGCTTTCTTT. Protein product: CSLPGAFF.

The chain joins TRBV12-3 or TRBV12-4 to TRBJ1-1, with 8 bases matching TRBD1. The CDR3 loop spans 14 amino acids. V dropped 4 bases and J dropped 5; count of bases not matched to a gene: 6. The CDR3 here is CASSSQGAITEAFF. The CDR3, as DNA: TGTGCCAGCAGTTCTCAGGGGGCTATTACTGAAGCTTTCTTT.